The clone carrying this T cell receptor beta chain was found a few times. What it binds is not known. The record originates from a study of post-analysis software for immune sequencing data. Findings and caveats of the study: Roughly five TRBV segments were more frequent in patients than controls; TRBV5-6, TRBV5-1 and TRBV20-1 belonged to this group.

TCR beta cDNA libraries had unique molecular identifiers. Between about 0.85 and 10 million T cells gave rise to a few hundred thousand cDNA molecules. TCRdb called the PCR reads again in MiXCR, with one record for every CDR3 protein. The top ten hold 5% to 6% of the sample, which has about 540,000 distinct CDR3 sequences, 30% to 40% seen once. Trimming shortened V by 7 bases and J by 0 bases, and 9 bases separated the two germline ends. This CDR3 has 13 residues. CDR1 is SNHLY, CDR2 FYNNEI, per germline. This TCR was recovered from a girl aged 2 to 17 with multiple sclerosis. The rearrangement joins TRBV2 to TRBJ1-2; D not certain. The sequenced sample was blood. CDR3 amino acids: CASKAGANYGYTF. The CDR3 DNA reads as TGTGCCAGCAAGGCGGGAGCTAACTATGGCTACACCTTC.